This T cell receptor (beta chain) was sequenced in a study of cytomegalovirus exposure and HLA in healthy donors. Overall study: The 120 or so validation repertoires used the same platform as the roughly 670 first-cohort repertoires, a later analysis reported.

Repertoires were generated with immunoSEQ multiplex PCR, while TCRdb's copy carries only in-frame clones and drops some. The sample shows some 130,000 clones, about four fifths of them seen only once. General study results and limits: For cytomegalovirus status, the classifier reportedly gave diagnoses with high specificity and sensitivity.

This CDR3 contains 15 residues. Per the germline V gene, CDR1 is SSHAT and CDR2 is FNYEAQ (reference sequence). Regarding this clone: The antigen remains undetermined. One end of the junction varies from germline; a read error may be responsible.

The donors were in the roughly 130-subject validation cohort; that cohort was separate from the roughly 730-subject first cohort. V is TRBV7-7 and J is TRBJ2-1; TRBD2 matches 9 bases. This TCR derives from a young woman in good health and CMV-seronegative. Material for sequencing was PBMCs. CDR3 amino acids: CASSPWASGANEQFF. The CDR3 region has the DNA TGTGCTAGCAGCCCTTGGGCTAGCGGGGCCAATGAGCAGTTCTTC.